The 16 T cell receptor beta chains below all came from one sample that was sequenced in a study of T cells in women clearing cervical HPV infection. Some clones are missing from TCRdb's copy, which holds only in-frame ones; the method was immunoSEQ multiplex PCR. The repertoire table contains some 31,000 clones. Specimen: blood buffy coat. Receptors were obtained from a woman between 18 and 70 years old with a cervical HPV16 infection that either progressed to CIN3+ or cleared (not recorded which).

A remark on this clone: The sequenced fragment ends 3 residues before the CDR3 boundary, so the rest is inferred from the germline J gene. The rearrangement joins TRBV5-1 to TRBJ1-4, with 8 bases lining up with TRBD1. This CDR3 is 15 amino acids long. V shed 4 bases, J shed 1 base, and the junction held 3 bases outside the gene matches. Looked up from germline, CDR1 is SGHRS and CDR2 is YFSETQ. Partial CDR3 DNA: TGCGCCAGCAGCGGACAGGGAGGAACTAATGAAAAA. Amino acid sequence: CASSGQGGTNEK. The whole CDR3 sequence reads CASSGQGGTNEKLFF.

A note on this clone: The read is 3 residues too short to cover the CDR3 end, so that end is filled in from the germline J gene. The chain recombines TRBV18 with TRBJ2-1, with TRBD2 matching over 10 bases. The CDR3 consists of 21 residues. After removal of 2 bases from V and 9 bases from J, the junction contained 25 bases not matched to a gene. CDR1 is KGHSH, CDR2 LQKENI, per germline. CDR3 protein: CASSPAPGTEGLAEAGGEQFF. The covered CDR3 bases are TGTGCCAGCTCACCAGCACCCGGGACAGAAGGACTAGCGGAAGCGGGTGGTGAG. Using reference TRBV18 and TRBJ2-1 for the parts outside the CDR3, the full variable domain is NAGVMQNPRHLVRRRGQEARLRCSPMKGHSHVYWYRQLPEEGLKFMVYLQKENIIDESGMPKERFSAEFPKEGPSILRIQQVVRGDSAAYFCASSPAPGTEGLAEAGGEQFFGPGTRLTVL.

The CDR3 DNA, read in part, is TGTGCCAGCAGCTCCCTCTTGGGACTAGCGGGAGACGATGAG. It yields the protein CASSSLLGLAGDDE. The complete CDR3 protein is CASSSLLGLAGDDEQFF. This sequence joins TRBV13 and TRBJ2-1; 14 nucleotides match TRBD2. The observed sequence ends 3 residues before the CDR3 terminus, with the missing tail filled in from the germline J gene. This CDR3 has 17 amino acids. Germline V gives CDR1 PRHDT, CDR2 FYEKMQ (reference sequence). V was pared by 4 bases and J by 8 bases, with 10 bases of the junction left unmatched.

Remarks on this clone: The read comes to an end 3 residues before the CDR3 does, leaving the germline J gene to fill in the end. The V gene is TRBV11-2, the J gene TRBJ2-3; D unclear. The CDR3 runs to 12 residues. CDR1 is SGHAT, CDR2 FQNNGV, per germline. Trimming removed 6 bases at V and 4 bases at J, with 8 bases between. The CDR3 bases that were read are TGTGCCAGCAGTCTTATTCCAGATACG. It specifies CASSLIPDT. The complete CDR3 sequence is CASSLIPDTQYF.

As to this clone: The CDR3 is cut off 3 residues early in the read; its end comes from the germline J gene. This chain connects TRBV5-4 to TRBJ2-5, with 9 bases identical to TRBD1. The CDR3 is made up of 14 amino acids. The ends lost 2 bases at V and 6 bases at J; junction bases unmatched: 5. Germline V gene data show CDR1 as SGHNT and CDR2 as YYREEE (reference sequence). CDR3 residues: CASSLKQGAKTQYF. CDR3 DNA (partial): TGTGCCAGCAGCTTAAAACAGGGGGCGAAGACC.

To note about this clone: The CDR3 end lies 3 residues beyond the end of the read and is filled in from the germline J gene. The chain couples TRBV7-9 to TRBJ1-2; D uncertain. The CDR3 extends over 11 amino acids. Germline V gives CDR1 SEHNR, CDR2 FQNEAQ (reference sequence). The CDR3 bases that were read are TGTGCCAGCAGCTCCGCGTACGAC. Protein sequence: CASSSAYD. Given in full, the CDR3 is CASSSAYDYTF.

About this clone: The read terminates 3 residues ahead of where the CDR3 ends, so the germline J gene completes it. This rearrangement joins TRBV2 to TRBJ1-4; 7 bases fit TRBD1. The CDR3 sequence is 14 residues long. In germline, CDR1 is SNHLY, CDR2 FYNNEI. V lost 6 bases to trimming and J lost 2 bases; unmatched junction nucleotides: 3. CDR3 residues: CASSTGATNEKLFF. CDR3 bases read: TGTGCCAGCAGCACAGGGGCCACTAATGAAAAA.

Regarding this clone: Read sequence stops 3 residues before the CDR3 end, and the germline J gene provides the missing end. The V call is TRBV29-1, the J call TRBJ1-1; D is possibly TRBD1 (5 bases). The CDR3 has 13 amino acids. Germline V lookup: CDR1 SQVTM, CDR2 ANQGSEA. Deletions cut 7 bases from V and 4 bases from J, with 16 bases between. The CDR3 bases that were read are TGCAGCGGTTGGGATCAGGGCGGCACTGAA. Encoded protein: CSGWDQGGTE. The full CDR3 reads CSGWDQGGTEAFF. The variable domain in full, with the rest retrieved from reference TRBV29-1 and TRBJ1-1, is SAVISQKPSRDICQRGTSLTIQCQVDSQVTMMFWYRQQPGQSLTLIATANQGSEATYESGFVIDKFPISRPNLTFSTLTVSNMSPEDSSIYLCSGWDQGGTEAFFGQGTRLTVV.

A note on this clone: The read terminates 3 residues ahead of where the CDR3 ends, so the germline J gene completes it. The chain is built from TRBV11-2 and TRBJ1-1, with a weak D call TRBD1 (5 bases). Germline V gene lookup returns CDR1 SGHAT and CDR2 FQNNGV. This CDR3 is built from 12 residues. The CDR3 DNA, read in part, is TGTGCCAGCAGCTTCTCCCCGCAGGGT. It encodes CASSFSPQG. The CDR3 in its entirety is CASSFSPQGAFF.

The CDR3 loop is CSVVLTGGGEAFF. The CDR3 bases that were read are TGCAGCGTTGTACTGACAGGGGGTGGCGAA. The genes are TRBV29-1 and TRBJ1-1, with 9 bases matching TRBD1. The read comes to an end 3 residues before the CDR3 does, leaving the germline J gene to fill in the end. The germline V gene has CDR1 SQVTM and CDR2 ANQGSEA. The CDR3 consists of 13 residues.

With regard to this clone: The read ends 3 residues shy of where the CDR3 ends; the end is completed using the germline J gene. The chain recombines TRBV18 with TRBJ1-2; D perhaps matches TRBD1 (5 bases). The CDR3 sequence is 17 residues long. CDR1 and CDR2 (germline): KGHSH, LQKENI. The sequenced part of the CDR3 DNA is TGTGCCAGCTCCCAGGGAAGACTAGCGGACCACCCCTACGAC. Residues: CASSQGRLADHPYD. The full CDR3 protein is CASSQGRLADHPYDYTF.

On this clone: The read stops 3 residues short of the end of the CDR3; the missing end is completed from the germline J gene. This chain links TRBV7-2 with TRBJ2-1; D perhaps matches TRBD2 (5 bases). The CDR3 loop spans 12 amino acids. Germline CDR1 is SGHTA and CDR2 is FQGNSA. V lost 7 bases and J 8 bases, leaving 12 bases between the germline ends. The CDR3 region is CASTRSVDEQFF. The covered CDR3 bases are TGTGCCAGCACCCGTAGCGTAGATGAG. The complete variable domain, with remaining parts taken from reference TRBV7-2 and TRBJ2-1, reads GAGVSQSPSNKVTEKGKDVELRCDPISGHTALYWYRQSLGQGLEFLIYFQGNSAPDKSGLPSDRFSAERTGGSVSTLTIQRTQQEDSAVYLCASTRSVDEQFFGPGTRLTVL.

For this clone: From the germline J gene comes the end of the CDR3, since the read stops 3 residues before it. The chain employs TRBV19 and TRBJ2-2; D unclear. The germline CDR1 and CDR2 sequences are LNHDA and SQIVND (reference sequence). CDR3 size: 13 residues. The V and J ends lost 8 bases and 5 bases respectively, with 12 bases between them. The sequenced CDR3 bases are TGTGCCAGTGAACCGCATAGAACCGGGGAG. It is translated as CASEPHRTGE. The whole CDR3 sequence reads CASEPHRTGELFF.

For this clone: The observed sequence ends 3 residues before the CDR3 terminus, with the missing tail filled in from the germline J gene. V and J are TRBV5-4 and TRBJ2-3; no firm D call. CDR3 size: 14 residues. Deletions cut 4 bases from V and 4 bases from J, with 13 bases between. CDR1 is SGHNT and CDR2 is YYREEE in the germline V gene (reference sequence). The CDR3 bases that were read are TGTGCCAGCAGCGTACATGCAGGCCCAGATACG. It yields the protein CASSVHAGPDT. The full CDR3 protein reads CASSVHAGPDTQYF.

CDR3 DNA (partial): TGTGCCAGCAGTTTTCAACAGGGGGTAAATCAGCCC. This codes for CASSFQQGVNQP. The whole CDR3 protein is CASSFQQGVNQPQHF. The chain couples TRBV12-3 or TRBV12-4 to TRBJ1-5; TRBD1 agrees at 8 bases. The read finishes 3 residues shy of the CDR3 end, and the germline J gene is used to complete it. V trimming: 3 bases; J trimming: 4 bases; junction bases outside the gene matches: 5. This CDR3 region has 15 residues.

On this clone: The read falls 3 residues short of the CDR3 end, and the missing part is taken from the germline J gene. The chain couples TRBV5-4 to TRBJ1-4, with 7 positions matching TRBD1. Trimming at V came to 0 bases and at J to 5 bases, leaving 4 bases not matched to a gene. The CDR3 runs 15 residues. CDR1 is SGHNT and CDR2 is YYREEE in the germline V gene (reference sequence). CDR3 sequence reads: CASSLGQGGNEKLFF. CDR3 bases read: TGTGCCAGCAGCTTGGGACAGGGCGGAAATGAAAAA.